The clone carrying this T cell receptor (beta chain) was seen more than once but under ten times. TCRdb re-derived calls from the 5' RACE reads in MiXCR, one entry per CDR3 protein. Altogether some 330,000 distinct CDR3 sequences are present, around 20% being singletons, with the ten largest covering 9.5% to 15%. This record comes from a study of T-cell memory formation after mild COVID-19. At the level of the study: TCR clusters were largely donor specific.

The V end lost 1 base, the J end lost 0 bases, and 10 bases lay between the germline ends. This CDR3 is 17 amino acids long. Germline CDR1 reads SEHNR; CDR2 reads FQNEAQ (reference sequence). The rearrangement uses TRBV7-9 and TRBJ2-6; the D gene is possibly TRBD2 (5 bases). Sequencing input: PBMCs or a T cell subset sorted from them (not recorded which). The sequence came from an adult woman who had mild COVID-19 (a few samples of this study predate the infection). Cell type and time point are not known. The DNA for the CDR3 is TGTGCCAGCAGCTTAGGACGAGGGAACTCTGGGGCCAACGTCCTGACTTTC. Its translation: CASSLGRGNSGANVLTF.